The present TCR beta chain was sequenced within a study of cytomegalovirus exposure and HLA in healthy donors. Whole-study context: Approximately 81% of around 400 genotyped donors fell in the Caucasian-associated ancestry cluster. Study-level results: Sequencing artifact likely explains a cluster of highly shared sequence variants. Some V segments, including TRBV6-2 and TRBV6-3, were excluded as indistinguishable.

A multiplex PCR was run with 60 Vbeta primers and 13 Jbeta primers. The table came from immunoSEQ multiplex PCR; TCRdb's copy has only in-frame clones and leaves some out. The profile shows around 130,000 clones, about three quarters of them singletons. Concerning this clone: Its target is not known.

Trimming took 2 bases from V and 4 from J, leaving 9 bases between them. The CDR3 is made up of 14 amino acids. The germline CDR1 and CDR2 sequences are KGHSH and LQKENI. The V gene is TRBV18, the J gene TRBJ1-5; D is possibly TRBD1 (6 bases). Sequencing input: PBMCs. The source is a middle-aged man in good health and CMV-seropositive. The CDR3 protein is CASSPAGANQPQHF. Here the CDR3 DNA reads TGTGCCAGCTCACCAGCAGGGGCAAATCAGCCCCAGCATTTT.